This T cell receptor beta chain was identified in a study of shared T cell receptors in the human thymus. This CDR3 is built from 14 residues. V was pared by 5 bases and J by 3 bases, with 2 bases of the junction left unmatched. Germline CDR1 SNHLY, CDR2 FYNNEI. The method was immunoSEQ multiplex PCR; TCRdb's version includes in-frame clones alone and lacks a portion of them. Seen here are about 610,000 clones, 88% observed once, and the top ten hold 0.0095% to 0.011%. The sample was also linked to a second study, of human thymus T cells.

The gene calls are TRBV2 and TRBJ2-7, with 12 bases identical to TRBD2. The clonotype comes from a boy less than two years old with a congenital heart defect. Sequencing input: thymocytes. Here the CDR3 reads CASSWTSGDYEQYF. CDR3 DNA: TGTGCCAGCAGTTGGACTAGCGGGGACTACGAGCAGTACTTC. Based on the CDR3 plus reference TRBV2 and TRBJ2-7, the full variable domain is EPEVTQTPSHQVTQMGQEVILRCVPISNHLYFYWYRQILGQKVEFLVSFYNNEISEKSEIFDDQFSVERPDGSNFTLKIRSTKLEDSAMYFCASSWTSGDYEQYFGPGTRLTVT.